This passage covers 14 T cell receptor beta chains from one sample sequenced in a study of tumor-infiltrating lymphocytes in primary liver carcinoma. Researchers generated TCR beta cDNA from 500 ng of total RNA, relying on a constant-region primer. Libraries for TCR beta were built through three nested multiplex PCR rounds, which together made up a slightly modified ARM-PCR procedure. TRBV1-TRBV30 forward primers paired with a C-beta reverse primer drove the first two PCR rounds, roughly 10 cycles each. TCRdb reprocessed the multiplex PCR reads via MiXCR and lists one record per CDR3 protein. The data show 95,000 to 150,000 distinct CDR3 sequences, around 70% seen once. Co-extraction of RNA and DNA was performed on roughly 17-32 mg of unsorted bulk tissue. Sequenced: tumor-adjacent normal liver tissue. The receptors stem from a woman aged 60-75 years with primary liver carcinoma and hepatitis B virus infection.

About this clonotype itself: Compared with germline, one end of the junction differs, possibly owing to a read error. The genes are TRBV5-1 and TRBJ1-2, with 8 bases identical to TRBD1. Germline V gene sequence: CDR1 SGHRS, CDR2 YFSETQ. The CDR3 extends over 13 amino acids. In DNA, the CDR3 is TGCTCCAGCAGCTTGGACAGGGACTATGGGTACACCTTC. It specifies CSSSLDRDYGYTF.

A note on this clonotype: The junction does not match germline at one end; this may be a read error. J is TRBJ2-7 and V is TRBV6-6, with TRBD1 as a possible D gene (6 bases). The germline CDR1 and CDR2 sequences are MNHNY and SVGAGI (reference sequence). The CDR3 loop spans 19 amino acids. The CDR3 region is CASCYATRGTSLGHYEQYF. Written as DNA, the CDR3 is TGTGCCAGCTGTTACGCCACCCGAGGGACAAGTTTGGGGCACTACGAGCAATACTTC.

This clonotype was seen just once. One end of the junction fails to match germline, which may point to a read error. The chain couples TRBV11-2 to TRBJ1-3; D is perhaps TRBD1 (5 bases). Looked up from germline, CDR1 is SGHAT and CDR2 is FQNNGV. The CDR3 contains 19 residues. The CDR3 DNA reads TGTGCCAGCAGCTCACGCCCGGAGAGGGGAGCGTACTCTAGAAACACCATATACTTT. Encoded protein: CASSSRPERGAYSRNTIYF.

This clonotype was detected ten times or more. The J gene is TRBJ1-1, the V gene TRBV6-6; tentative D call: TRBD1 (5 bases). V dropped 3 bases and J dropped 1 base, with 6 bases sitting between them. Germline V gene lookup returns CDR1 MNHNY and CDR2 SVGAGI (reference sequence). The CDR3 has 13 amino acids. The CDR3 sequence is CASSYGGNTEAFF. CDR3 bases: TGTGCCAGCAGTTATGGGGGGAACACTGAAGCTTTCTTT.

The chain combines TRBV4-1 with TRBJ2-5; 8 bases are a match to TRBD1. J gave up 5 bases and V 3 bases, and 8 bases lay outside the gene matches. From germline, CDR1 is MGHRA and CDR2 YSYEKL. The CDR3 loop spans 15 amino acids. CDR3 nucleotide sequence: TGCGCCAGCAGCCATGATCCAGGGGGCGCTGAGACCCAGTACTTC. It is translated as CASSHDPGGAETQYF.

A remark on this clonotype: Relative to the germline gene, one junction end is altered; a read error may explain this. J is TRBJ2-3 and V is TRBV12-5, with D possibly matching TRBD2 (5 bases). The CDR3 runs to 15 residues. CDR1 and CDR2 (germline): LGHNT, FRNRAP. This CDR3 is CTSGLGQTAGDTQYF. CDR3 nucleotides: TGTACTAGTGGCCTTGGGCAGACTGCGGGAGATACGCAGTATTTT.

A remark on this clonotype: Relative to the germline gene, one junction end is altered; a read error may explain this. The chain carries TRBV11-2 and TRBJ2-1, with TRBD2 as a possible D gene (6 bases). The CDR3 length is 15 residues. Germline assignment: CDR1 SGHAT and CDR2 FQNNGV. The CDR3 bases are TGTGCCAGCAGCCTAGAGGGGACTCTCCTCGATGAGCAGTTCTTC. Amino acid sequence: CASSLEGTLLDEQFF.

A word on this clonotype: A clone one base away is much larger, so this may be a read error. The V gene is TRBV7-8, the J gene TRBJ1-3; D gene uncertain. The CDR3 is 15 amino acids. Germline V lookup: CDR1 SGHVS, CDR2 FQNEAQ. V was pared by 5 bases and J by 0 bases, with 11 bases between. CDR3 nucleotides: TGTGCCAGCAGCCCTGGATTCATCTCTGGAAACACCATATATTTT. Translation: CASSPGFISGNTIYF.

Of note for this clonotype: One junction end does not reproduce the germline sequence, and a read error may be involved. The chain is built from TRBV11-3 and TRBJ1-1; the D is unclear. Germline loops: CDR1 SGHNT, CDR2 YENEEA. The CDR3 contains 14 residues. CDR3 loop: CANSLGMGSIEAFF. The DNA of the CDR3 is TGTGCCAACAGCTTAGGCATGGGAAGCATTGAAGCTTTCTTT.

This clonotype came up many times. The rearrangement links TRBV28 to TRBJ2-6; TRBD2 agrees at 7 bases. CDR3 length: 15 residues. Trimming at V came to 7 bases and at J to 1 base, leaving 4 bases not matched to a gene. Germline CDR1 is MDHEN and CDR2 is SYDVKM. The CDR3 nucleotides read TGTGCCAGCACGCCGGGAGGATCTGGGGCCAACGTCCTGACTTTC. Its translation: CASTPGGSGANVLTF.

The rearrangement joins TRBV4-1 to TRBJ2-7, with 8 nucleotides matching TRBD1. V lost 0 bases, J lost 5 bases, and 9 bases stayed unmatched. The CDR3 consists of 16 residues. Germline CDR1 is MGHRA and CDR2 is YSYEKL. CDR3 protein: CASSQESATGVNEQYF. The CDR3 nucleotides are TGCGCCAGCAGCCAAGAGAGCGCGACAGGGGTCAACGAGCAGTACTTC.

In regard to this clonotype: A junction end diverges from the germline sequence, so it may reflect a read error. The chain uses TRBV12-3 or TRBV12-4 and TRBJ2-1; TRBD2 matches at 9 bases. This CDR3 has 15 residues. CDR3 amino acids: CANSFSGSYYNEQFF. The CDR3 DNA reads as TGTGCCAACAGTTTTAGCGGGAGCTACTACAATGAGCAGTTCTTC.

This clonotype was observed at least ten times. J is TRBJ2-5 and V is TRBV29-1; D is unclear. V was pared by 4 bases and J by 5 bases, with 11 bases between. Germline lookup yields CDR1 SQVTM and CDR2 ANQGSEA. The CDR3 is 12 residues long. The CDR3 is CSVGGSRETQYF. CDR3 coding DNA: TGCAGCGTTGGGGGTAGCCGGGAGACCCAGTACTTC. Combining the CDR3 with reference TRBV29-1 and TRBJ2-5 gives the whole variable domain SAVISQKPSRDICQRGTSLTIQCQVDSQVTMMFWYRQQPGQSLTLIATANQGSEATYESGFVIDKFPISRPNLTFSTLTVSNMSPEDSSIYLCSVGGSRETQYFGPGTRLLVL.

As for this clonotype: One end of the junction is discordant with germline, which a read error may explain. This rearrangement joins TRBV12-3 or TRBV12-4 to TRBJ2-3; D is perhaps TRBD2 (6 bases). The CDR3 has 14 amino acids. CDR3 region: CVSSRGGTADTQYF. CDR3 bases: TGTGTCAGCTCCCGAGGAGGGACGGCAGATACGCAGTATTTT.